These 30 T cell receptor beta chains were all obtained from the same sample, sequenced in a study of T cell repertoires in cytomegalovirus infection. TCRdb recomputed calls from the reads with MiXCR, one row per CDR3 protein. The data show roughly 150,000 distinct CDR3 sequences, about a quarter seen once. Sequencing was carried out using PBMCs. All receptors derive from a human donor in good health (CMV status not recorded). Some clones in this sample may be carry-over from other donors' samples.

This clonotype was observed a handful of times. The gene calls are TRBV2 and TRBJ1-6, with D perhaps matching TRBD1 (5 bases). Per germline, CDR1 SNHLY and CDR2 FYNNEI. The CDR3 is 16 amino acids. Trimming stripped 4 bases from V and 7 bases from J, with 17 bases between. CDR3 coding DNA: TGTGCCAGCAGTGGGGGGTCAACAGGTTCGAATTCACCCCTCCACTTT. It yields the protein CASSGGSTGSNSPLHF.

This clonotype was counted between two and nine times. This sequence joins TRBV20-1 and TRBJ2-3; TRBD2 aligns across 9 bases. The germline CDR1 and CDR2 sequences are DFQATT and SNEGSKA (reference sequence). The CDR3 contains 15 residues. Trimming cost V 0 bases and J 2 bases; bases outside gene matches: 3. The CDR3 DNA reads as TGCAGTGCTAGAGATTCTAGCGGGACCACAGATACGCAGTATTTT. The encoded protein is CSARDSSGTTDTQYF.

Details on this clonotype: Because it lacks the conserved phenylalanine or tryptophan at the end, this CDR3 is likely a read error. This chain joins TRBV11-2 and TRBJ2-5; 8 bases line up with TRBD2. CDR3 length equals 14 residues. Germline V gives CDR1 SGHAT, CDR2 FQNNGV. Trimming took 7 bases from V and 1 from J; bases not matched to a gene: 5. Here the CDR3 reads CASTSTSGQETQYY. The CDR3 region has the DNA TGTGCCAGCACCAGTACTAGCGGCCAAGAGACCCAGTACTAC.

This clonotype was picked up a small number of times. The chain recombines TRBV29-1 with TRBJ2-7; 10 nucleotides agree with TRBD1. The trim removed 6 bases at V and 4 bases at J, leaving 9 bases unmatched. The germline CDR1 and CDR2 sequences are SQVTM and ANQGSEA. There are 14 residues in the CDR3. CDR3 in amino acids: CSVRDRGTFYEQYF. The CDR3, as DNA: TGCAGCGTCCGGGACAGGGGCACATTTTACGAGCAGTACTTC.

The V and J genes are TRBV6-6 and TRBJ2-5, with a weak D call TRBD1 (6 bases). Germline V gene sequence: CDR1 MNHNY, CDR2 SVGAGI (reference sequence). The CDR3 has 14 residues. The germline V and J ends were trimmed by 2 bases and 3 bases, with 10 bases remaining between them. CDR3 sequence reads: CASSYISGEETQYF. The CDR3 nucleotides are TGTGCCAGCAGTTACATTTCAGGGGAAGAGACCCAGTACTTC.

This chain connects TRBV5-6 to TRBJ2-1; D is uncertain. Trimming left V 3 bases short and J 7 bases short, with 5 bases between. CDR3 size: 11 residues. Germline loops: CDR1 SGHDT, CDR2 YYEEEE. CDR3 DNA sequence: TGTGCCAGCAGCTGGGGAAATGAGCAGTTCTTC. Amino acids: CASSWGNEQFF.

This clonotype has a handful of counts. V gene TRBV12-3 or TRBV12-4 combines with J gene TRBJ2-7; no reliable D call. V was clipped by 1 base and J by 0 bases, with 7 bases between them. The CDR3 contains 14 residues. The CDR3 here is CASSLDRVSYEQYF. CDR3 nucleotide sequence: TGTGCCAGCAGTTTAGACCGGGTCTCCTACGAGCAGTACTTC.

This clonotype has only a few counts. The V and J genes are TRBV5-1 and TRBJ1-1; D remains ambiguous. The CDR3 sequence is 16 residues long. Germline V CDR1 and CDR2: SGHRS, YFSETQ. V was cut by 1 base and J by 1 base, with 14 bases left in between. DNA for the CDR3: TGCGCCAGCAGCTTGTTAGGCGGAGGTCCGAACACTGAAGCTTTCTTT. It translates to CASSLLGGGPNTEAFF. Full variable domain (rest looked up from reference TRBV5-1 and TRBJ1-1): KAGVTQTPRYLIKTRGQQVTLSCSPISGHRSVSWYQQTPGQGLQFLFEYFSETQRNKGNFPGRFSGRQFSNSRSEMNVSTLELGDSALYLCASSLLGGGPNTEAFFGQGTRLTVV.

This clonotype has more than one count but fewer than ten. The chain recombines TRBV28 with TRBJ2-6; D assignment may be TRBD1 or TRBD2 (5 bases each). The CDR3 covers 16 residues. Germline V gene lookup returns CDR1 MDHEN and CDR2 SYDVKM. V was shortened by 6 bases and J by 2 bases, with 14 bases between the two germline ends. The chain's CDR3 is CASRSLGVPGANVLTF. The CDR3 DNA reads TGTGCCAGCAGAAGTTTGGGGGTTCCTGGGGCCAACGTCCTGACTTTC.

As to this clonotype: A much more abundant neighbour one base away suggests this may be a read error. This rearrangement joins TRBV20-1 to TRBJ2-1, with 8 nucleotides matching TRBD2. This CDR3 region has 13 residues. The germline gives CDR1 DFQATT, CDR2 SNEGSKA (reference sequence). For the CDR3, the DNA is TGCAGTGCTACCAGCGGGAGTGGGAATGAGCAGCTCTTC. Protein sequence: CSATSGSGNEQLF.

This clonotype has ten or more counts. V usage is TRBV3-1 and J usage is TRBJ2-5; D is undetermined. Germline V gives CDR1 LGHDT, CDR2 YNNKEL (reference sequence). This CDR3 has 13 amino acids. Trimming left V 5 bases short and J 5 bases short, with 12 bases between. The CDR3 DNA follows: TGTGCCAGCAGCGAGGAAAGTCGTGAGACCCAGTACTTC. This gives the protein CASSEESRETQYF.

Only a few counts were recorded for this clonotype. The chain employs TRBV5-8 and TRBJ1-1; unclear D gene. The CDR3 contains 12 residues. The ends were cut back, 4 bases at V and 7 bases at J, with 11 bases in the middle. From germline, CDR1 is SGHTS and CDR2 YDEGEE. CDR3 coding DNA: TGTGCCAGCAGCCCAAGGACCCGTGAAGCTTTCTTT. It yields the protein CASSPRTREAFF.

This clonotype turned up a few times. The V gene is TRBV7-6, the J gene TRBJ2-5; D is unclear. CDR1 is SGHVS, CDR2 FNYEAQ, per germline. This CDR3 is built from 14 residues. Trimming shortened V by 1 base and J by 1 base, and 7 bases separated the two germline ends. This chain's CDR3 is CASSLGWAQETQYF. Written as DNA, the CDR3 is TGTGCCAGCAGCTTAGGCTGGGCCCAAGAGACCCAGTACTTC.

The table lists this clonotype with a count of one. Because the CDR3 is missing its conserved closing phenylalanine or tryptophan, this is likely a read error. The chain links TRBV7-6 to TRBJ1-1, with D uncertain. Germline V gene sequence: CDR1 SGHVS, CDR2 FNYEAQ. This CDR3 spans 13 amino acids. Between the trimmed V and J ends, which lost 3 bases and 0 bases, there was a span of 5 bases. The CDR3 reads CASSFNMNTEAFL. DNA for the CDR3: TGTGCCAGCAGCTTTAACATGAACACTGAAGCTTTCCTT.

The CDR3 is CASSSPGQGPDQPQHF. DNA of the CDR3: TGTGCCAGCAGTTCTCCGGGACAGGGACCGGATCAGCCCCAGCATTTT. The chain links TRBV28 to TRBJ1-5, with TRBD1 matching 9 bases. Germline V lookup: CDR1 MDHEN, CDR2 SYDVKM. V lost 4 bases and J lost 5; bases outside the gene matches: 9. This CDR3 has 16 residues.

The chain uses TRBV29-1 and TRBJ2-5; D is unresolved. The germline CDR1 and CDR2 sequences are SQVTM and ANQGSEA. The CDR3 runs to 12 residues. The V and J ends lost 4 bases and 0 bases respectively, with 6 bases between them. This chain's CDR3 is CSVGRYQETQYF. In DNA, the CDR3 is TGCAGCGTTGGACGGTACCAAGAGACCCAGTACTTC.

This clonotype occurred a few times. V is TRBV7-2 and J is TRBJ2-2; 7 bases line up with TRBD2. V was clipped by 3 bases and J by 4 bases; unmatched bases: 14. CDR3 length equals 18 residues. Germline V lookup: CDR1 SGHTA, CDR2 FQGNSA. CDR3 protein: CASSFPLRGELGTGELFF. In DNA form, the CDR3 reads TGTGCCAGCAGCTTTCCGCTTCGGGGGGAGTTGGGCACCGGGGAGCTGTTTTTT.

The CDR3 nucleotides are TGTGCCACCAGCAGAGATCGAAGAGTCGTCGGGGAGCTGTTTTTT. Amino acid sequence: CATSRDRRVVGELFF. J is TRBJ2-2 and V is TRBV15; D unclear. There are 15 residues in the CDR3. The V gene's germline CDR1 is LNHNV and CDR2 YYDKDF (reference sequence). The V and J ends lost 0 bases and 7 bases respectively, with 12 bases between them.

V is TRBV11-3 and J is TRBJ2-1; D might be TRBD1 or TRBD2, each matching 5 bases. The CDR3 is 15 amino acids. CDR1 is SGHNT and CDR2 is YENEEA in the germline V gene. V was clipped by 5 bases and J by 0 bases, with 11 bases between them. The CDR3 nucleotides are TGTGCCAGCAGCAGACATGGGGGCTCCTACAATGAGCAGTTCTTC. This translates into CASSRHGGSYNEQFF.

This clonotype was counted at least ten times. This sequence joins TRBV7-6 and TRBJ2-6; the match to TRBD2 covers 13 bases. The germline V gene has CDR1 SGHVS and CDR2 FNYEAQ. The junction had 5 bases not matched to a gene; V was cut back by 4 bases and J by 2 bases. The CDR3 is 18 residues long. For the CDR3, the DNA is TGTGCCAGCAGCTCGAGGACTAGCGGGAGCACTGGGGCCAACGTCCTGACTTTC. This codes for CASSSRTSGSTGANVLTF. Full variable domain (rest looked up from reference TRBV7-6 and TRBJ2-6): GAGVSQSPRYKVTKRGQDVALRCDPISGHVSLYWYRQALGQGPEFLTYFNYEAQQDKSGLPNDRFSAERPEGSISTLTIQRTEQRDSAMYRCASSSRTSGSTGANVLTFGAGSRLTVL.

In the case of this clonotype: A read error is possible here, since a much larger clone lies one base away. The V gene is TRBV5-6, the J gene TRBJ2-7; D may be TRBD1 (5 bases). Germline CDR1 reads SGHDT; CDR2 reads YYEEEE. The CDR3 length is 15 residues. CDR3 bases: TGTGCCAGCAGCTTGTCCCAGGGCGCACCCTACGAGAAGTACTTC. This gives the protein CASSLSQGAPYEKYF.

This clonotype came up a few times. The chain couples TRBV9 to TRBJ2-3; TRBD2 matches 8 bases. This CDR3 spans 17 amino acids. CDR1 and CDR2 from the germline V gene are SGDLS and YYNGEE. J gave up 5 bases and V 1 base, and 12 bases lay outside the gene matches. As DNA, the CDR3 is TGTGCCAGCAGCGTAAAGGGCGCGGGGGGCCCCGGAGATACGCAGTATTTT. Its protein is CASSVKGAGGPGDTQYF.

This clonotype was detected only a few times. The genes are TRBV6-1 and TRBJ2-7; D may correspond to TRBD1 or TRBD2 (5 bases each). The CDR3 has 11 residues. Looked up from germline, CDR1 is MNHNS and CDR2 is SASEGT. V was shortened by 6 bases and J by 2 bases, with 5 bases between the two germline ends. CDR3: CASRGAYEQYF. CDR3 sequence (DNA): TGTGCCAGCAGGGGGGCCTACGAGCAGTACTTC.

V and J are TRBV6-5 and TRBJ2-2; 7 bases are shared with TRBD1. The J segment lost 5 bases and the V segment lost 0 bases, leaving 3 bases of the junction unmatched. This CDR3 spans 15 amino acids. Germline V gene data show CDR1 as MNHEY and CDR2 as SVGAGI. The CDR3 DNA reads TGTGCCAGCAGTTACTCAGGGGGCGGGACCGGGGAGCTGTTTTTT. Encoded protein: CASSYSGGGTGELFF.

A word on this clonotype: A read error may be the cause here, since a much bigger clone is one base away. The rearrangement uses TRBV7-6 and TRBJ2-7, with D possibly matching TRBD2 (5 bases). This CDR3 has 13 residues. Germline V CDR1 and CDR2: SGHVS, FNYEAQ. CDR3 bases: TGTGCCAGCAGCTCCAGCGGCTCCTACGATCAGTACTTC. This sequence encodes CASSSSGSYDQYF.

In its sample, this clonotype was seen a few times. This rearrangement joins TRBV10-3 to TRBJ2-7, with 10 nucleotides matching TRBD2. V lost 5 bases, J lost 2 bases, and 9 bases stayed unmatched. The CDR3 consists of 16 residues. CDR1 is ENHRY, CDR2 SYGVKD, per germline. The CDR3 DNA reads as TGTGCCATCAGTTCCGGGACTAGCGAGACCACCTACGAGCAGTACTTC. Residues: CAISSGTSETTYEQYF.

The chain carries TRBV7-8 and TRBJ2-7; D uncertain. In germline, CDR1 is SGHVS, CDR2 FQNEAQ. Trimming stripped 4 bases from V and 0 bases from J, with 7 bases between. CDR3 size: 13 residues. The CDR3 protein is CASSSKSSYEQYF. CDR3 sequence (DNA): TGTGCCAGCAGCTCGAAGAGCTCCTACGAGCAGTACTTC.

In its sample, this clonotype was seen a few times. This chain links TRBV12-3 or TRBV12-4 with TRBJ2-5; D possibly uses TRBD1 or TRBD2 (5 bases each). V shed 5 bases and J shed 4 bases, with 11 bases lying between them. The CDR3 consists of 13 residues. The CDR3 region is CASSPRELETQYF. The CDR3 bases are TGTGCCAGCAGTCCCAGGGAGTTAGAGACCCAGTACTTC.

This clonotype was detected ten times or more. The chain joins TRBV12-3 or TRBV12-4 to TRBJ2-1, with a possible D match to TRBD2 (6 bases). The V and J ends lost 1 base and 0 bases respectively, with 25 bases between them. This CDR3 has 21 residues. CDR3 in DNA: TGTGCCAGCAGTTTAGAGTGGGGGTGGGGGACTGAGACGAGCTCCTACAATGAGCAGTTCTTC. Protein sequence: CASSLEWGWGTETSSYNEQFF.

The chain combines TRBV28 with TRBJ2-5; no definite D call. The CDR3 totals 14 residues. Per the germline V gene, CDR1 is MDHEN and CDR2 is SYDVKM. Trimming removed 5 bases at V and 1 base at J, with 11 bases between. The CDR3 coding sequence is TGTGCCAGCAGTCCTTCGCTGGTCCAAGAGACCCAGTACTTC. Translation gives CASSPSLVQETQYF. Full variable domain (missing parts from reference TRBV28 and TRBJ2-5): DVKVTQSSRYLVKRTGEKVFLECVQDMDHENMFWYRQDPGLGLRLIYFSYDVKMKEKGDIPEGYSVSREKKERFSLILESASTNQTSMYLCASSPSLVQETQYFGPGTRLLVL.